This T cell receptor beta chain is drawn from a study of T cell clonality in common variable immunodeficiency. Study-level results: Fewer TCRbeta clones were shared among CVID subjects than controls.

This clone was picked up many times. Its antigen remains unidentified. The CDR3 end lies 3 residues beyond the end of the read and is filled in from the germline J gene. V was pared by 0 bases and J by 3 bases, with 4 bases of the junction left unmatched. The CDR3 extends over 16 amino acids. Germline values: CDR1 SGHRS, CDR2 YFSETQ. Most patients and controls had Caucasian heritage. Each donor provided 5 to 8 ml of heparinized whole blood. The data were produced by immunoSEQ multiplex PCR, yet TCRdb's version contains in-frame clones alone and is incomplete. The sample presents 42,000 or so clones, none singletons.

The receptor comes from a person aged 18 to 75 in good health. The J gene is TRBJ1-2, the V gene TRBV5-1; TRBD1 agrees at 11 bases. The sequenced sample consisted of peripheral blood mononuclear cells. CDR3 protein: CASSLGWGQGDYGYTF. The CDR3 DNA, read in part, is TGCGCCAGCAGCTTGGGATGGGGACAGGGGGACTATGGC.